These 21 T cell receptor beta chains originate from one sample sequenced in a study of ipilimumab plus nivolumab after autologous stem cell transplantation. Produced via immunoSEQ multiplex PCR; TCRdb's table is partial and in-frame only. The repertoire holds approximately 10,000 clones, with just under 80% as singletons. The starting material was PBMCs, obtained in a trial of ipilimumab plus nivolumab as post-transplant consolidation. The receptors derive from a male donor with diffuse large B-cell lymphoma.

This clone has a handful of counts. The V and J genes are TRBV5-1 and TRBJ1-1, with 7 bases aligning to TRBD1. The CDR3 runs 14 residues. Germline V gene sequence: CDR1 SGHRS, CDR2 YFSETQ. Trimming cost V 2 bases and J 1 base; bases outside gene matches: 2. CDR3 in DNA: TGCGCCAGCAGCTTACAGGGGTCGAACACTGAAGCTTTCTTT. This encodes CASSLQGSNTEAFF.

This chain connects TRBV2 to TRBJ2-7, with D possibly TRBD2 on 6 matching bases. This CDR3 region has 15 residues. Per germline, CDR1 SNHLY and CDR2 FYNNEI. Trimming shortened V by 4 bases and J by 2 bases, and 15 bases separated the two germline ends. The CDR3 sequence is CASSVSGLSTYEQYF. The CDR3, as DNA: TGTGCCAGCAGTGTCTCGGGACTTTCGACCTACGAGCAGTACTTC.

The rearrangement uses TRBV28 and TRBJ1-6, with 9 bases matching TRBD1. V gave up 6 bases and J gave up 4 bases; unmatched junction bases: 1. The CDR3 consists of 14 residues. CDR1 MDHEN and CDR2 SYDVKM come from the germline V gene. CDR3 sequence (DNA): TGTGCCAGCAGCGGGACAGGGTATAATTCACCCCTCCACTTT. It specifies CASSGTGYNSPLHF. The complete variable domain, with remaining parts taken from reference TRBV28 and TRBJ1-6, reads DVKVTQSSRYLVKRTGEKVFLECVQDMDHENMFWYRQDPGLGLRLIYFSYDVKMKEKGDIPEGYSVSREKKERFSLILESASTNQTSMYLCASSGTGYNSPLHFGNGTRLTVT.

This chain connects TRBV6-1 to TRBJ1-6; D gene unclear. The V and J ends lost 6 bases and 7 bases respectively, with 7 bases between them. The CDR3 extends over 12 amino acids. Germline assignment: CDR1 MNHNS and CDR2 SASEGT. CDR3 sequence: CASRVGNSPLHF. Written as DNA, the CDR3 is TGTGCCAGCAGGGTAGGAAATTCACCCCTCCACTTT.

The J gene is TRBJ2-3, the V gene TRBV9, with TRBD1 identical over 8 bases. Germline CDR1 and CDR2: SGDLS and YYNGEE. V lost 3 bases to trimming and J lost 0 bases; unmatched junction nucleotides: 9. The CDR3 consists of 17 residues. The CDR3 DNA follows: TGTGCCAGCAGCGCAGGACAGGGCCATTCTAGCACAGATACGCAGTATTTT. Protein product: CASSAGQGHSSTDTQYF.

The chain carries TRBV18 and TRBJ2-7; a possible D gene is TRBD1 (7 bases). Germline V gene data show CDR1 as KGHSH and CDR2 as LQKENI. This CDR3 is 15 amino acids long. Trimming shortened V by 2 bases and J by 3 bases, and 14 bases separated the two germline ends. For the CDR3, the DNA is TGTGCCAGCTCACCAACAACAGGGGAGGTCTACGAGCAGTACTTC. It encodes CASSPTTGEVYEQYF.

The chain has TRBV6-6 and TRBJ2-5; 7 bases line up with TRBD2. The J segment lost 4 bases and the V segment lost 6 bases, leaving 5 bases of the junction unmatched. CDR3 length: 13 residues. CDR1 is MNHNY and CDR2 is SVGAGI in the germline V gene (reference sequence). CDR3 bases: TGTGCCAGCAGGATGTGGGAGGGAGAGACCCAGTACTTC. Translation gives CASRMWEGETQYF.

This clone appeared once. The V gene is TRBV19, the J gene TRBJ2-2, with D perhaps TRBD1 (6 bases). V gave up 7 bases and J gave up 6 bases, with 12 bases separating them. The germline V gene has CDR1 LNHDA and CDR2 SQIVND (reference sequence). This CDR3 region has 13 residues. The CDR3 region is CASNRDPPGELFF. In DNA form, the CDR3 reads TGTGCCAGTAACAGGGACCCTCCCGGGGAGCTGTTTTTT.

V and J are TRBV6-5 and TRBJ2-7; 7 bases are shared with TRBD1. The CDR3 covers 14 residues. The J segment lost 0 bases and the V segment lost 5 bases, leaving 4 bases of the junction unmatched. Per germline, CDR1 MNHEY and CDR2 SVGAGI. CDR3 sequence: CASSTRDSSYEQYF. In DNA form, the CDR3 reads TGTGCCAGCAGTACCCGGGACAGCTCCTACGAGCAGTACTTC.

The chain recombines TRBV13 with TRBJ1-2, with TRBD1 matching over 8 bases. This CDR3 has 14 residues. Germline CDR1 is PRHDT and CDR2 is FYEKMQ (reference sequence). Losses at the gene ends were 5 bases for V and 8 bases for J; bases not matched to a gene: 10. CDR3 nucleotide sequence: TGTGCCAGCAGCGTTACAGGGGGGCGCCGGGGCTACACCTTC. It is translated as CASSVTGGRRGYTF.

This chain uses TRBV7-8 with TRBJ2-5; 11 nucleotides line up with TRBD2. V gave up 0 bases and J gave up 7 bases; unmatched junction bases: 7. Germline CDR1 and CDR2: SGHVS and FQNEAQ. CDR3 length equals 16 residues. CDR3 sequence reads: CASSLAVAGGLWTQYF. Here the CDR3 DNA reads TGTGCCAGCAGCTTAGCAGTAGCGGGGGGGCTTTGGACCCAGTACTTC.

The chain links TRBV7-6 to TRBJ2-7; 7 nucleotides align to TRBD1. The CDR3 has 14 residues. Germline V gene data show CDR1 as SGHVS and CDR2 as FNYEAQ. Unmatched junction bases numbered 7, after V lost 5 bases and J lost 3 bases. The CDR3 coding sequence is TGTGCCAGCAGCGTTGACAGGGCTGACTACGAGCAGTACTTC. Its translation is CASSVDRADYEQYF.

The chain combines TRBV5-6 with TRBJ2-4; a weak D match, TRBD2 (7 bases). Germline V gives CDR1 SGHDT, CDR2 YYEEEE. This CDR3 comprises 12 residues. V was trimmed by 7 bases and J by 7 bases, leaving 12 bases between them. Here the CDR3 reads CASRGAPNIQYF. CDR3 coding DNA: TGTGCCAGCCGGGGGGCGCCTAACATTCAGTACTTC.

V usage is TRBV7-2 and J usage is TRBJ2-1, with a tentative D call TRBD2 (5 bases). The germline V and J ends were trimmed by 3 bases and 5 bases, with 17 bases remaining between them. This CDR3 comprises 16 residues. Germline assignment: CDR1 SGHTA and CDR2 FQGNSA. CDR3 in DNA: TGTGCCAGCAGCTTTAGCTCGGGGTCCAACAACAATGAGCAGTTCTTC. Its protein product is CASSFSSGSNNNEQFF.

The V call is TRBV6-1, the J call TRBJ1-6; possibly TRBD1 for D (5 bases). V was pared by 7 bases and J by 9 bases, with 19 bases between. The germline V gene has CDR1 MNHNS and CDR2 SASEGT. The CDR3 is 15 residues long. CDR3 nucleotides: TGTGCCAGCATGGGGGTCAGGGCCGGGAGTTCACCCCTCCACTTT. Protein: CASMGVRAGSSPLHF.

The rearrangement joins TRBV13 to TRBJ1-6; D is unclear. This CDR3 has 16 residues. CDR1 and CDR2 from the germline V gene are PRHDT and FYEKMQ (reference sequence). V shed 1 base and J shed 7 bases, with 14 bases lying between them. CDR3 nucleotides: TGTGCCAGCAGCTTAGCCGGAGGGTCAACCAATTCACCCCTCCACTTT. This gives the protein CASSLAGGSTNSPLHF.

The V gene is TRBV4-2, the J gene TRBJ2-5; 8 bases are shared with TRBD1. J gave up 3 bases and V 1 base, and 10 bases lay outside the gene matches. The germline gives CDR1 LGHNA, CDR2 YNFKEQ. This CDR3 region has 17 residues. The CDR3 reads CASSQVAARTGKETQYF. CDR3 nucleotides: TGTGCCAGCAGCCAAGTGGCGGCCCGGACAGGGAAAGAGACCCAGTACTTC.

The chain joins TRBV7-9 to TRBJ2-3, with D possibly matching TRBD1 (5 bases). V was cut by 8 bases and J by 1 base, with 10 bases left in between. This CDR3 has 13 residues. CDR1 and CDR2 (germline): SEHNR, FQNEAQ (reference sequence). For the CDR3, the DNA is TGTGCCAGCGGTGGGGCGCGCACAGATACGCAGTATTTT. Encoded protein: CASGGARTDTQYF.

The V call is TRBV27, the J call TRBJ2-3; D gene ambiguous. The CDR3 is 16 amino acids. The V gene lost 0 bases and the J gene lost 6 bases, with 16 bases spanning the gap. The germline gives CDR1 MNHEY, CDR2 SMNVEV (reference sequence). The CDR3 loop is CASSLSAGDWWDTQYF. CDR3 in DNA: TGTGCCAGCAGTTTATCGGCCGGTGATTGGTGGGATACGCAGTATTTT.

The chain links TRBV5-1 to TRBJ1-6; D possibly corresponds to TRBD1 (5 bases). V shed 1 base and J shed 6 bases, with 14 bases lying between them. Germline-derived CDR1 and CDR2 are SGHRS and YFSETQ. This CDR3 has 16 amino acids. Here the CDR3 DNA reads TGCGCCAGCAGCTTGCAGGGCAGTACGTTTAATTCACCCCTCCACTTT. Translation gives CASSLQGSTFNSPLHF.

This chain joins TRBV11-2 and TRBJ1-1; no clear D gene. The CDR3 is 15 residues long. In germline, CDR1 is SGHAT, CDR2 FQNNGV. The ends were cut back, 5 bases at V and 1 base at J, with 14 bases in the middle. CDR3 sequence (DNA): TGTGCCAGCAGCCCCGTCCGGGGTGCGAACACTGAAGCTTTCTTT. Residues: CASSPVRGANTEAFF.